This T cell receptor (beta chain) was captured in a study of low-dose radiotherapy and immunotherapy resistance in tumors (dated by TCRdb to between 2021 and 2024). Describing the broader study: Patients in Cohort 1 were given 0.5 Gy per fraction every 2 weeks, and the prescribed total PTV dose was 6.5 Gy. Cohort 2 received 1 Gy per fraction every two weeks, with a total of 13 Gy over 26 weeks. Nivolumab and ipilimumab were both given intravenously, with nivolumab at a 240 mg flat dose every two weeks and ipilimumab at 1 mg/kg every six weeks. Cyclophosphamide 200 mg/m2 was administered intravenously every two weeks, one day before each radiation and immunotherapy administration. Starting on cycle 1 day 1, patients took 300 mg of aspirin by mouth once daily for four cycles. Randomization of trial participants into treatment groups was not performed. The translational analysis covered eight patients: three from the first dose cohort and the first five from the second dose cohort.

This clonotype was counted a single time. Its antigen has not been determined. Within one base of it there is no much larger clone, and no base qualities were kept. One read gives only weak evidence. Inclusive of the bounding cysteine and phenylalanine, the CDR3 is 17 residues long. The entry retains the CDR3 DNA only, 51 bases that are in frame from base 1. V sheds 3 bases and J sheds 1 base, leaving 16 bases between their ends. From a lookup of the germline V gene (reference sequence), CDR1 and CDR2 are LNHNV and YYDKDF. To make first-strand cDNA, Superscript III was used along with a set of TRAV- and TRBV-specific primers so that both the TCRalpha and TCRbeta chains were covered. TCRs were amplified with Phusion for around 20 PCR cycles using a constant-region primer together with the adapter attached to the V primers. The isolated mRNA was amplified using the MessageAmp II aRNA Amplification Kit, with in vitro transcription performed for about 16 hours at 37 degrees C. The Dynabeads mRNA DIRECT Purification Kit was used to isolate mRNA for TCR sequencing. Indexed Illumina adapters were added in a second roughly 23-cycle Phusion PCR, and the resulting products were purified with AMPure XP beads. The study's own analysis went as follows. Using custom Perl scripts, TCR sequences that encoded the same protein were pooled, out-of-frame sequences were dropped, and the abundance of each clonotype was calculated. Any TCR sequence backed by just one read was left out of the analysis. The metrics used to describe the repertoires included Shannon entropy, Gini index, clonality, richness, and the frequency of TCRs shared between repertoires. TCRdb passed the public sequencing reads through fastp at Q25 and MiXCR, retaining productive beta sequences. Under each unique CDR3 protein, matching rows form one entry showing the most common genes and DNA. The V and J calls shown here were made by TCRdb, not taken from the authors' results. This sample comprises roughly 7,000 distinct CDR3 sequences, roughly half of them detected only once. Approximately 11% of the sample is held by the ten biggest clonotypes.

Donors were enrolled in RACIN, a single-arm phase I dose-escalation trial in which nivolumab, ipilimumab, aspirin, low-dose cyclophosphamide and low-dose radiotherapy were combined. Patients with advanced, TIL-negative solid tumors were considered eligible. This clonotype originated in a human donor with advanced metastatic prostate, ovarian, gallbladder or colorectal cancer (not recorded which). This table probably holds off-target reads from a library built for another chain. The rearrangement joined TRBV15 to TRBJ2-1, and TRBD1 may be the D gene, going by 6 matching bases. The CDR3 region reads CATSSNDRPTSYNEQFF. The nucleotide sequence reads TGTGCCACCAGCAGCAATGACAGGCCTACATCCTACAATGAGCAGTTCTTC.